This TCR beta chain was captured in a study of blood T cell repertoires in COVID-19 (TCRdb year 2020). At the level of the whole study: Samples covering the acute and convalescent phases of COVID-19 were provided by collaborators in the United States, Italy and Spain. Nearly every sample came with metadata listing a de-identified subject ID, COVID-19 status, age in years and sex. HLA class I and class II types, where available, came from metadata supplied by the sample provider rather than from assay-based typing. The samples were drawn from the first 160 participants of the ongoing ImmuneRACE study and from about 1,200 subjects provided by 6 global collaborators. The material from the prospective study consisted of cDNA or gDNA derived from T cells, B-cell-depleted T cells, or PBMCs. The dataset comprised deeply sampled blood TCRbeta repertoires from subjects exposed to, actively infected with, or recovered from COVID-19. The repertoires were made available in a free public database intended to serve as a resource for research on the immune response to SARS-CoV-2.

Paper-wide results and their limitations: The quantity of clinical and demographic metadata differed by source and by participant and was supplied without curation.

TCRbeta CDR3 regions were amplified from genomic DNA using the immunoSEQ Assay, a bias-controlled multiplex PCR. The published analysis was carried out like this. Within the assay, amplification of reference gene primers was used to estimate how many nucleated cells each sample contained. To quantify the absolute abundance of each unique TCRbeta CDR3 rearrangement, sequence reads were collapsed and filtered. For each sample, productive Simpson clonality was calculated as the square root of Simpson's diversity index over productive rearrangements. The table comes from immuneACCESS by way of TCRdb, which keeps in-frame sequences with V and J called. Part of the clones is missing from these tables; in studies checked, under half for an unresolved V gene and the rest for unknown reasons. V and J calls plus clone size are reproduced from that table; the DNA served to infer D and trimming. In this sample the table shows over 200,000 clones, under 90% of which occur a single time. 15% to 17% of the sample is in the top ten clones.

This clone was seen a handful of times. Its antigen target is currently unknown. No much larger clone exists at a distance of one base, and base qualities are not known. Participants in the prospective study were aged about 18 to 90 years, lived in about two dozen United States geographic areas, and enrolled through a virtual design. To assign participants to cohorts, the prospective study relied on clinical history that participants themselves reported in a screening survey and a study questionnaire. Recovered participants in ImmuneRACE Cohort 3 were defined by two consecutive negative NP/OP PCR tests, clearance by a healthcare professional, or resolution of symptoms. In the prospective study, whole blood, serum and a nasopharyngeal or oropharyngeal swab were collected from each participant by mobile phlebotomists. Participants in the prospective study had the option to provide additional blood draws and questionnaires over a 2-month period. Before DNA extraction, blood samples from the prospective study were shipped at room temperature or frozen.

This TCR derives from a man aged 18 to 29 who had recovered from COVID-19. The material sequenced was PBMCs or T cells enriched from blood (not recorded which).

At the DNA level, the sequence is TGTGCCTGGACCCGCCGGGACAGGGATGTCACTGAAGCTTTCTTT. This translates into CAWTRRDRDVTEAFF. This receptor chain uses TRBV30 and TRBJ1-1, and TRBD1 aligns with 9 junction nucleotides. CDR1 and CDR2 (GTSNPN, SVGIG) derive from the germline V gene (reference sequence). Including cysteine and phenylalanine, the CDR3 has 15 amino acids. Of all the DNA, just the CDR3 is kept, 45 bases in frame from base 1. Germline trimming: 4 bases from V, 4 bases from J; junction bases outside gene matches: 10.